This T cell receptor (beta chain) emerged from a study of blood T cell repertoires in COVID-19. Generated by immunoSEQ multiplex PCR, the TCRdb table keeps only in-frame clones and is missing some. The table shows more than 95,000 clones, with approximately 86% occurring only once. CDR1 is SGHDT and CDR2 is YYEEEE in the germline V gene. This CDR3 contains 16 residues. The V and J ends lost 1 base and 4 bases respectively, with 18 bases between them. The sequence came from a human donor in a cohort sampled during active COVID-19. The chain employs TRBV5-6 and TRBJ2-7; maybe TRBD2 (5 bases). Sequencing input: peripheral blood. The CDR3 spells CASSLRDRGSAYEQYF. In DNA, the CDR3 is TGTGCCAGCAGCTTGCGCGACCGCGGGTCCGCGTACGAGCAGTACTTC.